Following are 19 T cell receptor beta chains from one sample sequenced in a study of synovial regulatory T cells in juvenile arthritis. Assay used: immunoSEQ multiplex PCR; TCRdb lists only in-frame clones, some missing. Its table records some 6,000 clones. Sequenced input: Treg cells from blood. Described subset: remaining (HLA-DR-negative) circulating blood Treg cells. Source of these receptors: a donor younger than 35 with juvenile idiopathic arthritis.

V usage is TRBV28 and J usage is TRBJ1-1. CDR3 length: 16 residues. No DNA is listed. CDR1 is MDHEN, CDR2 SYDVKM, per germline. The CDR3 reads CASSPRLGRGDTEAFF.

The gene calls are TRBV11-2 and TRBJ2-1. CDR3 length: 16 residues. DNA is not recorded here. Germline CDR1 is SGHAT and CDR2 is FQNNGV. CDR3 region: CASSQGGQPSYNEQFF.

The gene calls are TRBV10-2 and TRBJ1-4; TCRdb proposes TRBD1, but this gene call is untestable without DNA. CDR1 and CDR2 (germline): WSHSY, SAAADI. There are 14 residues in the CDR3. The DNA is not on file. The CDR3: CASRRWDINEKLFF.

The chain uses TRBV7-6 and TRBJ2-5. From germline, CDR1 is SGHVS and CDR2 FNYEAQ. The CDR3 runs to 16 residues. The entry carries no DNA sequence. Here the CDR3 reads CASSRQSGTETWTQYF.

The chain couples TRBV5-1 to TRBJ2-7. Germline V CDR1 and CDR2: SGHRS, YFSETQ. This CDR3 has 15 amino acids. No coding sequence is recorded. This CDR3 reads CASSLERTMYYEQYF.

The chain is built from TRBV7-9 and TRBJ1-5. Germline V gives CDR1 SEHNR, CDR2 FQNEAQ (reference sequence). The CDR3 is 12 amino acids. Nucleotide data are not available. This CDR3 is CASSLDGRPQHF.

This clone counts as medium-sized (0.01 to 0.1%) by frequency. The genes are TRBV2 and TRBJ1-2. The CDR3 length is 11 residues. A DNA sequence was not provided. Germline CDR1 SNHLY, CDR2 FYNNEI. This chain's CDR3 is CASSEGSSYTF.

V gene TRBV7-8 combines with J gene TRBJ2-7; TCRdb calls TRBD2, which cannot be checked without DNA. This CDR3 is built from 14 residues. The record lacks a DNA sequence. Germline CDR1 reads SGHVS; CDR2 reads FQNEAQ. CDR3 residues: CASSLARGSYEQYV.

This chain links TRBV6-5 with TRBJ2-7. The length of the CDR3 is 15 residues. DNA for this receptor is not on file. Germline V gives CDR1 MNHEY, CDR2 SVGAGI. CDR3 sequence: CASSYSAGTAGEQYF.

The V call is TRBV5-1, the J call TRBJ1-5; the TRBD1 assignment by TCRdb is unverifiable without DNA. CDR1 is SGHRS and CDR2 is YFSETQ in the germline V gene. The CDR3 is made up of 14 amino acids. No DNA has been recorded. CDR3 sequence reads: CASSLDGLYQPQHF.

The chain has TRBV15 and TRBJ2-5; TCRdb picks TRBD2, but there is no DNA to check that call. The germline CDR1 and CDR2 sequences are LNHNV and YYDKDF (reference sequence). CDR3 length: 12 residues. The entry carries no DNA sequence. The CDR3: CATSRVGETQYF.

The chain uses TRBV9 and TRBJ1-4. The germline V gene encodes CDR1 SGDLS and CDR2 YYNGEE. The CDR3 covers 16 residues. No DNA is recorded. The CDR3 reads CASSVDGRATNEKLFF.

This chain connects TRBV7-7 to TRBJ2-7. CDR1 SSHAT and CDR2 FNYEAQ come from the germline V gene (reference sequence). The CDR3 is 15 amino acids. No coding sequence is recorded. The CDR3 region is CASSLRDVDPYEQYF.

The V and J genes are TRBV5-6 and TRBJ1-5; TCRdb names TRBD1, which stays unverified in the absence of DNA. The V gene's germline CDR1 is SGHDT and CDR2 YYEEEE. The CDR3 length is 16 residues. No DNA was logged. CDR3 sequence: CASSYQGHTGNQPQHF. The whole variable domain, filled in from reference TRBV5-6 and TRBJ1-5, reads DAGVTQSPTHLIKTRGQQVTLRCSPKSGHDTVSWYQQALGQGPQFIFQYYEEEERQRGNFPDRFSGHQFPNYSSELNVNALLLGDSALYLCASSYQGHTGNQPQHFGDGTRLSIL.

The chain employs TRBV28 and TRBJ2-7; TCRdb proposes TRBD2, but this gene call is untestable without DNA. This CDR3 comprises 13 residues. No DNA appears here. Germline loops: CDR1 MDHEN, CDR2 SYDVKM. The chain's CDR3 is CASTMRATYEQYF.

The chain is built from TRBV11-3 and TRBJ2-1; TCRdb outputs TRBD2, but without DNA this stays unchecked. This CDR3 has 16 residues. The record lacks a DNA sequence. The germline V gene has CDR1 SGHNT and CDR2 YENEEA. CDR3 protein: CASSLVGSGVGNEQFF.

The rearrangement joins TRBV19 to TRBJ2-7; as DNA is missing, the TRBD2 call by TCRdb cannot be tested. Germline values: CDR1 LNHDA, CDR2 SQIVND (reference sequence). The CDR3 covers 15 residues. No nucleotide data were recorded. The CDR3: CASSMEGRGSYEQYF.

This chain connects TRBV18 to TRBJ2-7; TCRdb lists TRBD1, though no DNA is available to test this call. Germline V gene sequence: CDR1 KGHSH, CDR2 LQKENI. This CDR3 is built from 15 residues. The DNA is unrecorded. This CDR3 is CASSPTGERGGEQYF.

This clone shows up as medium-sized by frequency. The chain employs TRBV7-9 and TRBJ2-5. The CDR3 loop spans 12 amino acids. Only the protein is on record. The germline gives CDR1 SEHNR, CDR2 FQNEAQ (reference sequence). CDR3 sequence: CASSLTEETQYF.